These 32 T cell receptor beta chains share one sample of origin, sequenced in a study of graft-versus-host responses after intestinal transplantation. Using immunoSEQ multiplex PCR, the repertoire was profiled, and TCRdb retains in-frame clones only, with some absent. The sample contains about 96,000 clones, 92% of which appear only once. Which antigens these TCRs recognize remains unknown. The source was unstimulated CD4+ T cells sorted from spleen or lymph node cells, collected before intestinal transplant. The receptors were gathered from a human donor who received an intestinal transplant.

The chain links TRBV14 to TRBJ1-2; D is perhaps TRBD1 (5 bases). The CDR3 has 15 residues. V gave up 5 bases and J gave up 3 bases, with 16 bases separating them. Germline assignment: CDR1 SGHDN and CDR2 FVKESK. The CDR3 reads CASSTHQDRDYGYTF. The CDR3 region has the DNA TGTGCCAGCAGCACCCACCAAGACAGAGACTATGGCTACACCTTC.

This clone has a single count. The chain is built from TRBV5-4 and TRBJ1-1; D not certain. This CDR3 has 12 amino acids. CDR1 SGHNT and CDR2 YYREEE come from the germline V gene (reference sequence). With 5 bases removed from V and 7 bases from J, the gap between germline ends came to 12 bases. CDR3 residues: CASSSVENEAFF. Written as DNA, the CDR3 is TGTGCCAGCAGTAGTGTAGAAAATGAAGCTTTCTTT. Based on the CDR3 plus reference TRBV5-4 and TRBJ1-1, the full variable domain is ETGVTQSPTHLIKTRGQQVTLRCSSQSGHNTVSWYQQALGQGPQFIFQYYREEENGRGNFPPRFSGLQFPNYSSELNVNALELDDSALYLCASSSVENEAFFGQGTRLTVV.

The gene calls are TRBV4-2 and TRBJ1-6; 11 nucleotides line up with TRBD1. Germline lookup yields CDR1 LGHNA and CDR2 YNFKEQ. The CDR3 has 15 residues. V lost 0 bases to trimming and J lost 12 bases; unmatched junction nucleotides: 4. CDR3 sequence reads: CASSQDRTGGLPLHF. The CDR3 DNA follows: TGTGCCAGCAGCCAAGACCGGACAGGGGGCCTACCCCTCCACTTT.

The chain carries TRBV6-5 and TRBJ2-7; D is perhaps TRBD2 (6 bases). V lost 0 bases, J lost 2 bases, and 14 bases lay in between. CDR1 and CDR2 (germline): MNHEY, SVGAGI. This CDR3 spans 16 amino acids. The CDR3 spells CASSYSYVGGTYEQYF. CDR3 coding DNA: TGTGCCAGCAGTTACTCGTACGTGGGAGGCACCTACGAGCAGTACTTC.

The rearrangement links TRBV7-8 to TRBJ1-1; unclear D gene. V lost 3 bases, J lost 4 bases, and 12 bases lay in between. The CDR3 sequence is 14 residues long. Germline CDR1 SGHVS, CDR2 FQNEAQ. The CDR3 DNA follows: TGTGCCAGCAGCTTGATCGGGGAACTCACTGAAGCTTTCTTT. This codes for CASSLIGELTEAFF.

The chain has TRBV7-2 and TRBJ1-6; TRBD1 agrees at 10 bases. V was clipped by 5 bases and J by 10 bases; unmatched bases: 8. Germline lookup yields CDR1 SGHTA and CDR2 FQGNSA. The CDR3 runs to 15 residues. Here the CDR3 reads CASSRDRGLRSPLHF. The CDR3 DNA is TGTGCCAGCAGCCGTGACAGGGGGCTTAGGTCACCCCTCCACTTT. Full variable domain (remainder filled in from reference TRBV7-2 and TRBJ1-6): GAGVSQSPSNKVTEKGKDVELRCDPISGHTALYWYRQSLGQGLEFLIYFQGNSAPDKSGLPSDRFSAERTGGSVSTLTIQRTQQEDSAVYLCASSRDRGLRSPLHFGNGTRLTVT.

The V call is TRBV4-1, the J call TRBJ2-7, with D possibly matching TRBD2 (6 bases). CDR1 is MGHRA and CDR2 is YSYEKL in the germline V gene. The length of the CDR3 is 15 residues. V shed 4 bases and J shed 7 bases, with 20 bases lying between them. The CDR3 DNA reads as TGCGCCAGCAGCCCTCGGGACTCCCTCACGCGGGAGCAGTACTTC. Its protein product is CASSPRDSLTREQYF.

The chain uses TRBV6-5 and TRBJ1-5; D uncertain. The CDR3 contains 14 residues. In germline, CDR1 is MNHEY, CDR2 SVGAGI. Trimming removed 6 bases from V and 2 bases from J, with 11 bases in between. This CDR3 is CASRRANGNQPQHF. The CDR3 DNA reads as TGTGCCAGCAGGCGTGCAAACGGCAATCAGCCCCAGCATTTT.

The V gene is TRBV15, the J gene TRBJ1-2; TRBD1 might be the D (6 bases). The V gene lost 8 bases and the J gene lost 7 bases, with 11 bases spanning the gap. There are 11 residues in the CDR3. CDR1 and CDR2 (germline): LNHNV, YYDKDF (reference sequence). CDR3 DNA sequence: TGTGCCACCGGGGGCCGGGTTGGCTACACCTTC. Translation gives CATGGRVGYTF.

The chain carries TRBV4-2 and TRBJ2-3; D not resolved. CDR1 is LGHNA and CDR2 is YNFKEQ in the germline V gene. The CDR3 is 16 amino acids. Trimming stripped 0 bases from V and 2 bases from J, with 12 bases between. The CDR3 region has the DNA TGTGCCAGCAGCCAAGATGGGCGTACGGTCACAGATACGCAGTATTTT. Its translation is CASSQDGRTVTDTQYF.

The chain couples TRBV27 to TRBJ1-5; a possible D gene is TRBD1 (5 bases). Deletions cut 2 bases from V and 6 bases from J, with 14 bases between. Germline V gives CDR1 MNHEY, CDR2 SMNVEV (reference sequence). This CDR3 region has 15 residues. Written as DNA, the CDR3 is TGTGCCAGCAGTTTAACGCAGGGAGGGGCTCAGCCCCAGCATTTT. Its translation: CASSLTQGGAQPQHF.

The chain has TRBV7-6 and TRBJ2-7; possibly TRBD2 for D (6 bases). Trimming took 6 bases from V and 4 from J, leaving 16 bases between them. This CDR3 comprises 14 residues. The germline V gene has CDR1 SGHVS and CDR2 FNYEAQ. CDR3 in amino acids: CASSPGQRVYEQYF. The DNA of the CDR3 is TGTGCCAGCAGTCCCGGGCAGCGGGTGTACGAGCAGTACTTC.

CDR3 residues: CASRQGTRTGELFF. In DNA, the CDR3 is TGTGCCAGCAGACAGGGAACCCGCACCGGGGAGCTGTTTTTT. This chain connects TRBV6-4 to TRBJ2-2; possibly TRBD1 for D (6 bases). CDR3 length: 14 amino acids. The germline V gene has CDR1 MRHNA and CDR2 SNTAGT. The V end was cut by 6 bases, the J end by 4 bases, with 12 bases between.

This rearrangement joins TRBV6-1 to TRBJ2-7, with D possibly matching TRBD2 (6 bases). V lost 2 bases to trimming and J lost 4 bases, with 15 bases between them. This CDR3 has 15 amino acids. The germline gives CDR1 MNHNS, CDR2 SASEGT. CDR3 coding DNA: TGTGCCAGCAGTGAAACTAGCAGGAGTTCTTACGAGCAGTACTTC. This translates into CASSETSRSSYEQYF.

The V call is TRBV5-4, the J call TRBJ1-4, with D perhaps TRBD1 (6 bases). Germline V gene data show CDR1 as SGHNT and CDR2 as YYREEE (reference sequence). The CDR3 is 14 residues long. Between the trimmed V and J ends, which lost 4 bases and 5 bases, there was a span of 12 bases. As DNA, the CDR3 is TGTGCCAGCAGCCCTGGACAGAAAAATGAAAAACTGTTTTTT. Protein: CASSPGQKNEKLFF.

The genes are TRBV5-4 and TRBJ2-1; 13 bases map to TRBD2. The V segment lost 4 bases and the J segment 5 bases; nucleotides outside the gene matches: 3. Germline CDR1 reads SGHNT; CDR2 reads YYREEE (reference sequence). The CDR3 is 15 residues long. The CDR3 DNA sequence: TGTGCCAGCAGCACGGGACTAGCGGGGAACAATGAGCAGTTCTTC. Translation: CASSTGLAGNNEQFF.

The chain recombines TRBV13 with TRBJ2-7; tentative D call: TRBD2 (6 bases). This CDR3 is 15 amino acids long. The V and J ends lost 5 bases and 2 bases respectively, with 16 bases between them. CDR1 is PRHDT and CDR2 is FYEKMQ in the germline V gene (reference sequence). The CDR3 nucleotides read TGTGCCAGCAGCCGCTCGGGTGCGGGAACCTACGAGCAGTACTTC. Its translation: CASSRSGAGTYEQYF.

This chain links TRBV5-1 with TRBJ2-2; 9 bases line up with TRBD2. The CDR3 length is 16 residues. Germline V gene sequence: CDR1 SGHRS, CDR2 YFSETQ. With 4 bases clipped from V and 4 bases from J, the junction kept 8 bases outside the gene matches. CDR3 nucleotides: TGCGCCAGCAGCCAGATCACTAGCGGGTTCACCGGGGAGCTGTTTTTT. Translated, it gives CASSQITSGFTGELFF. Based on the CDR3 plus reference TRBV5-1 and TRBJ2-2, the full variable domain is KAGVTQTPRYLIKTRGQQVTLSCSPISGHRSVSWYQQTPGQGLQFLFEYFSETQRNKGNFPGRFSGRQFSNSRSEMNVSTLELGDSALYLCASSQITSGFTGELFFGEGSRLTVL.

The chain joins TRBV10-2 to TRBJ2-3, with D possibly TRBD2 on 5 matching bases. Germline-derived CDR1 and CDR2 are WSHSY and SAAADI. V was cut by 6 bases and J by 2 bases, with 15 bases left in between. The CDR3 totals 15 residues. This CDR3 reads CASRFGLETTDTQYF. The CDR3 coding sequence is TGCGCCAGCAGATTTGGACTCGAAACCACAGATACGCAGTATTTT.

The rearrangement uses TRBV4-3 and TRBJ1-2; TRBD1 might be the D (5 bases). Looked up from germline, CDR1 is LGHNA and CDR2 is YSLEER. The V gene lost 3 bases and the J gene lost 4 bases, with 15 bases spanning the gap. CDR3 length: 15 amino acids. In nucleotides, the CDR3 is TGCGCCAGCAGCCAGAAGGGACTGCTACCCTATGGCTACACCTTC. It yields the protein CASSQKGLLPYGYTF.

The chain carries TRBV6-1 and TRBJ2-3; D gene unclear. This CDR3 is built from 12 residues. V lost 1 base and J 4 bases, leaving 3 bases between the germline ends. Germline V gives CDR1 MNHNS, CDR2 SASEGT. The CDR3 here is CASSEVSDTQYF. The CDR3 DNA sequence: TGTGCCAGCAGTGAAGTATCAGATACGCAGTATTTT.

In its sample, this clone was seen once. The rearrangement uses TRBV5-1 and TRBJ2-4, with a tentative D call TRBD1 (7 bases). The CDR3 covers 14 residues. From germline, CDR1 is SGHRS and CDR2 YFSETQ. V lost 2 bases and J 9 bases, leaving 15 bases between the germline ends. CDR3 sequence (DNA): TGCGCCAGCAGCTTCACAGGGGAGGTGGGCATTCAGTACTTC. Translated, it gives CASSFTGEVGIQYF.

V and J are TRBV18 and TRBJ1-4; D perhaps matches TRBD1 (6 bases). The CDR3 spans 15 residues. Between the trimmed V and J ends, which lost 5 bases and 7 bases, there was a span of 17 bases. Germline lookup yields CDR1 KGHSH and CDR2 LQKENI. Written as DNA, the CDR3 is TGTGCCAGCTCAGGGGGCGCAACACGAGGTGAAAAACTGTTTTTT. It codes for CASSGGATRGEKLFF.

The CDR3: CASRASGQETQYF. CDR3 DNA sequence: TGTGCCAGCAGGGCTAGCGGCCAAGAGACCCAGTACTTC. The chain uses TRBV9 and TRBJ2-5; 7 positions agree with TRBD2. With 5 bases clipped from V and 1 base from J, the junction kept 2 bases outside the gene matches. The CDR3 loop spans 13 amino acids. CDR1 and CDR2 (germline): SGDLS, YYNGEE.

CDR3 protein: CASSLGQGESGYTF. In DNA form, the CDR3 reads TGCGCCAGCAGCTTGGGACAGGGGGAGTCTGGCTACACCTTC. This sequence joins TRBV5-1 and TRBJ1-2; TRBD1 matches at 9 bases. Trimming took 0 bases from V and 7 from J; bases not matched to a gene: 4. From germline, CDR1 is SGHRS and CDR2 YFSETQ. The CDR3 contains 14 residues.

This chain joins TRBV19 and TRBJ2-1; 7 bases align to TRBD2. V shed 2 bases and J 4 bases; nucleotides not matched to a gene: 5. CDR1 is LNHDA, CDR2 SQIVND, per germline (reference sequence). This CDR3 spans 15 amino acids. This chain's CDR3 is CASSIQWEGYNEQFF. For the CDR3, the DNA is TGTGCCAGTAGTATACAGTGGGAGGGTTACAATGAGCAGTTCTTC.

V gene TRBV29-1 combines with J gene TRBJ1-1, with D unclear. This CDR3 comprises 13 residues. Per germline, CDR1 SQVTM and CDR2 ANQGSEA. Trimming left V 7 bases short and J 2 bases short, with 14 bases between. CDR3 region: CSARTGLNTEAFF. The CDR3 DNA reads TGCAGCGCCCGAACGGGATTAAACACTGAAGCTTTCTTT.

The V gene is TRBV5-1, the J gene TRBJ2-1; D is uncertain. V gave up 2 bases and J gave up 5 bases, with 14 bases separating them. The CDR3 covers 15 residues. Looked up from germline, CDR1 is SGHRS and CDR2 is YFSETQ. The DNA of the CDR3 is TGCGCCAGCAGCTTTTTATCGGCCGGAGACAATGAGCAGTTCTTC. This translates into CASSFLSAGDNEQFF.

The CDR3 loop reads CASSLTGLYEQYF. Here the CDR3 DNA reads TGTGCCAGCAGCTTAACAGGGTTGTACGAGCAGTACTTC. The chain employs TRBV7-2 and TRBJ2-7; D possibly corresponds to TRBD1 (6 bases). Germline CDR1 reads SGHTA; CDR2 reads FQGNSA. V was pared by 2 bases and J by 4 bases, with 9 bases between. The CDR3 is 13 residues long.

The chain recombines TRBV19 with TRBJ1-2, with TRBD1 matching over 8 bases. There are 14 residues in the CDR3. V lost 6 bases and J lost 2; bases outside the gene matches: 5. Germline-derived CDR1 and CDR2 are LNHDA and SQIVND (reference sequence). The CDR3: CASSPGGLNYGYTF. The DNA of the CDR3 is TGTGCCAGTAGCCCAGGGGGCCTAAACTATGGCTACACCTTC.

The chain couples TRBV6-6 to TRBJ1-6; weak D call: TRBD1 (6 bases). The CDR3 spans 16 residues. CDR1 is MNHNY and CDR2 is SVGAGI in the germline V gene (reference sequence). V lost 7 bases and J lost 3, with 16 bases in between. The CDR3 here is CASNLGQLNYNSPLHF. DNA for the CDR3: TGTGCCAGCAACCTAGGACAGCTTAACTATAATTCACCCCTCCACTTT.

The chain carries TRBV19 and TRBJ2-5; TRBD1 might be the D (5 bases). Trimming left V 3 bases short and J 2 bases short, with 22 bases between. CDR3 length: 18 residues. Germline V gene lookup returns CDR1 LNHDA and CDR2 SQIVND (reference sequence). The CDR3 protein is CASSIGAVIGAIQETQYF. CDR3 DNA: TGTGCCAGTAGTATTGGGGCGGTCATCGGCGCGATTCAAGAGACCCAGTACTTC.